This T cell receptor (beta chain) was captured in a study of blood T cell repertoires in COVID-19. Across the study: The origin of the acute and convalescent COVID-19 samples was the United States, Italy and Spain. Nucleic acid was either cDNA or gDNA, and it came from T cells, B-cell-depleted T cells, or PBMCs.

CDR3 length equals 18 residues. Trimming at V came to 0 bases and at J to 8 bases, leaving 13 bases not matched to a gene. Germline assignment: CDR1 SEHNR and CDR2 FQNEAQ (reference sequence). Original analysis: Scientists estimated how many nucleated cells there were by amplifying reference gene primers. Sequencing used immunoSEQ multiplex PCR; TCRdb keeps in-frame clones, though not all of them. That table gives V, J and clone size, and the DNA gave D and trimming. This sample has about 100,000 clones, with over 75% found just once. The sample was peripheral blood. The sequence was obtained from a man in his fifties or sixties with acute or convalescent COVID-19. The V call is TRBV7-9, the J call TRBJ1-4; 9 bases are a match to TRBD1. The CDR3 region is CASSLATTGTGFGEKLFF. The CDR3 region has the DNA TGTGCCAGCAGCTTAGCGACTACCGGGACAGGGTTCGGGGAAAAACTGTTTTTT.